This TCR beta chain was recorded in a study of blood T cells in healthy people across ages. Only a few counts were recorded for this clonotype. Combining a sample-barcoded 5' primer with a J-beta primer mix, a second PCR ran for 7 to 11 cycles. Each CDR3 protein gets one entry after TCRdb re-called the 5' RACE reads with MiXCR. The sample records approximately 490,000 distinct CDR3 sequences, 20% to 30% being singletons. The CDR3 covers 14 residues. Germline assignment: CDR1 DFQATT and CDR2 SNEGSKA (reference sequence). Trimming took 0 bases from V and 5 from J; bases not matched to a gene: 4. These data also featured in a second study, about T cells of mothers and their children.

This clonotype was obtained from a boy aged 5-17 years in good health. The sequenced sample consisted of blood. The chain carries TRBV20-1 and TRBJ2-3, with 8 nucleotides matching TRBD2. The CDR3 loop reads CSARDLLAGDTQYF. The CDR3 DNA follows: TGCAGTGCTAGAGATCTGCTAGCGGGAGATACGCAGTATTTT.